This T cell receptor (beta chain) was captured in a study of T cell changes during pregnancy in multiple sclerosis. TCRdb's copy holds only in-frame clones and misses some; the assay was immunoSEQ multiplex PCR. The sample holds about 67,000 clones, 92% seen once. This receptor was obtained from a female donor in good health, enrolled as a control in a pregnancy study. This specimen consisted of peripheral blood, obtained in the second trimester of pregnancy.

CDR3 coding DNA: TGTGCCAGCAGTTTACCCATAACAGACAGGGAAGGCTATGGCTACACCTTC. It encodes CASSLPITDREGYGYTF. This chain links TRBV28 with TRBJ1-2, with 7 bases that match TRBD1. This CDR3 region has 17 residues. Germline V gene sequence: CDR1 MDHEN, CDR2 SYDVKM. V gave up 2 bases and J gave up 4 bases; unmatched junction bases: 13.